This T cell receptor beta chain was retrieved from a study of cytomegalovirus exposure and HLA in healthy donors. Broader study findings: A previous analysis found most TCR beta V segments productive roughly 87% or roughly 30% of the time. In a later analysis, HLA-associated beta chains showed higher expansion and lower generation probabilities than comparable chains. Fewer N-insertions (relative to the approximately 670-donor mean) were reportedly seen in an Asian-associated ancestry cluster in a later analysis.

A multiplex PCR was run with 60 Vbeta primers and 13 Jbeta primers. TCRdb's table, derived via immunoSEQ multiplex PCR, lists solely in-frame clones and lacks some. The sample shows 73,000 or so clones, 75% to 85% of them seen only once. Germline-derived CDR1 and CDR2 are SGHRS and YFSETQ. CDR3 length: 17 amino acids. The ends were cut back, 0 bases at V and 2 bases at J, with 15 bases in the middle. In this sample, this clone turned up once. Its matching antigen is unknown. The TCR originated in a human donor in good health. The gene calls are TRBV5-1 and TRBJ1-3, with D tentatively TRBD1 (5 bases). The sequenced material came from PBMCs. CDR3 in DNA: TGCGCCAGCAGCTTGGATCGGGGGGTCGGTACTGGAAACACCATATATTTT. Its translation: CASSLDRGVGTGNTIYF. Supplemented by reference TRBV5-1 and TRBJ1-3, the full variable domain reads KAGVTQTPRYLIKTRGQQVTLSCSPISGHRSVSWYQQTPGQGLQFLFEYFSETQRNKGNFPGRFSGRQFSNSRSEMNVSTLELGDSALYLCASSLDRGVGTGNTIYFGEGSWLTVV.